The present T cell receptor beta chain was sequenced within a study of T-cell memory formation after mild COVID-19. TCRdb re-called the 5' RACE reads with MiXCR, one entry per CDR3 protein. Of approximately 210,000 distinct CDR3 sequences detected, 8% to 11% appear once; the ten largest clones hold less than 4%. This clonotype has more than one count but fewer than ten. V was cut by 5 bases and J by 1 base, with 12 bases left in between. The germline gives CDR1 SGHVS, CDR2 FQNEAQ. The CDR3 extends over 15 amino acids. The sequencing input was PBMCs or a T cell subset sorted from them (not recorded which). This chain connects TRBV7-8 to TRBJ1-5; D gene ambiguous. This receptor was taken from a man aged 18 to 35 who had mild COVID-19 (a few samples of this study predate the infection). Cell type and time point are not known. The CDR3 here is CASSGRRLSNQPQHF. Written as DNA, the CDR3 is TGTGCCAGCAGCGGACGGCGGCTCAGCAATCAGCCCCAGCATTTT.